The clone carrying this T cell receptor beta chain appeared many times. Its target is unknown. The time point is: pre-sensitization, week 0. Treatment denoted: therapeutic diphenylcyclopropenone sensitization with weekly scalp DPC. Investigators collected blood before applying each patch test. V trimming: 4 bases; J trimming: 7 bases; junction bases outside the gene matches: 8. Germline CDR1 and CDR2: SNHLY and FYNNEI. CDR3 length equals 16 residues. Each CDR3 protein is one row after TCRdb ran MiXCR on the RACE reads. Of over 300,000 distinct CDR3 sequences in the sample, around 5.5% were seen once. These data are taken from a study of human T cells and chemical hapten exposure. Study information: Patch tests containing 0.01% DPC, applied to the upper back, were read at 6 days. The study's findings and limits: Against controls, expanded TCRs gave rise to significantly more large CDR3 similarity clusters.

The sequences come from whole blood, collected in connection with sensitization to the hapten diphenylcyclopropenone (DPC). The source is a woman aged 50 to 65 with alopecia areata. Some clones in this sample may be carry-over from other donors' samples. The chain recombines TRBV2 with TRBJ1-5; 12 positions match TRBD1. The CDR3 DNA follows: TGTGCCAGCAGTGGACAGGGACAGGGGGCCAAGCAGCCCCAGCATTTT. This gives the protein CASSGQGQGAKQPQHF.